The TCR beta chain under discussion was sequenced for a study of blood T cell repertoires in COVID-19. The CDR3 has 13 amino acids. Germline CDR1 is SQVTM and CDR2 is ANQGSEA. V lost 5 bases, J lost 1 base, and 1 base stayed unmatched. The data were produced by immunoSEQ multiplex PCR, yet TCRdb's version contains in-frame clones alone and is incomplete. Among under 350,000 clones listed, under 90% were seen once. This clonotype originated in a man aged 25 to 45 who had recovered from COVID-19. Sequenced material: PBMCs or T cells enriched from blood (not recorded which). The V call is TRBV29-1, the J call TRBJ1-1, with TRBD1 matching over 10 bases. The CDR3 nucleotides read TGCAGCGTTCGGGACAGGGGGAACACTGAAGCTTTCTTT. This codes for CSVRDRGNTEAFF.